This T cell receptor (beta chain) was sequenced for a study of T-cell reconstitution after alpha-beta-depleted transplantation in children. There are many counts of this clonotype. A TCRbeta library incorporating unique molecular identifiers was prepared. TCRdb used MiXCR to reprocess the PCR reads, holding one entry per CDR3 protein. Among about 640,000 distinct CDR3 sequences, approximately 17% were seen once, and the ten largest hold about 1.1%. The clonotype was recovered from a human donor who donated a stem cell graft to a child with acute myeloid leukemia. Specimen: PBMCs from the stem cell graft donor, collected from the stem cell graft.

The chain's CDR3 is CASRSGGSTDTQYF. CDR3 sequence (DNA): TGCGCCAGCAGATCTGGGGGGTCCACAGATACGCAGTATTTT. This rearrangement joins TRBV10-2 to TRBJ2-3; D is possibly TRBD2 (6 bases). The CDR3 runs 14 residues. V was clipped by 6 bases and J by 2 bases, with 12 bases between them. The germline gives CDR1 WSHSY, CDR2 SAAADI.